These T cell receptor beta chains were read from a single sample in a study of TIL therapy for anti-PD-1-resistant metastatic lung cancer. Data came from immunoSEQ multiplex PCR; TCRdb stores just in-frame clones and leaves some out. The sample contains more than 20,000 clones, about 79% of which appear only once. Here the sequenced sample was blood, taken at baseline. The receptors come from a person aged 25 to 85 with non-small cell lung cancer. Both conserved end residues are part of each CDR3. Each record gives: CDR3 length, V gene, CDR3 protein.

length: 13
V: TRBV4-1
CDR3: CASSRVEFDTQYF

length: 14
V: TRBV19
CDR3: CASSYRGRGTEAFF

length: 10
V: TRBV20-1
CDR3: CSAWDSRQFF

length: 13
V: TRBV18
CDR3: CASSPGAEYEQYF

length: 14
V: TRBV10-2
CDR3: CASSSGPFGNTIYF

length: 15
V: TRBV4-2
CDR3: CASSQMGGGYNEQFF

length: 18
V: TRBV7-6
CDR3: CASSLGLVRAGGYNEQFF

length: 14
V: TRBV11-1
CDR3: CASSLAGWGTEAFF

length: 14
V: TRBV28
CDR3: CASSLLGRVHEQYF

length: 13
V: TRBV5-6
CDR3: CASSPLGANVLTF

length: 15
V: TRBV9
CDR3: CASSVDGRSQETQYF

length: 17
V: TRBV27
CDR3: CASSLGLAGSSYNEQFF

length: 14
V: TRBV19
CDR3: CASMTSGGAGEQFF

length: 14
V: TRBV5-8
CDR3: CASSFGHGNYGYTF

length: 15
V: TRBV5-1
CDR3: CASSTGTESNQPQHF

length: 13
V: TRBV6-5
CDR3: CASSYVLHHEQYF